One sample yielded the 28 T cell receptor beta chains listed below, sequenced in a study of T cells in Graves' hyperthyroidism and ophthalmopathy. RNA transcripts provided the source from which TCR beta CDR3 regions were amplified. HTBI primers drove first-round RT-PCR of the TCR CDR3. In TCRdb, the multiplex PCR reads were re-called with MiXCR into one record per CDR3 protein. The data show some 340,000 distinct CDR3 sequences, approximately 13% seen once. Specimen: blood. These receptor sequences come from a woman between 35 and 50 years old with Graves' ophthalmopathy.

There are many counts of this clonotype. CDR3 sequence: CASSFHVDPETQYF. In DNA, the CDR3 is TGTGCCAGCAGTTTCCATGTAGATCCAGAGACCCAGTACTTC. This rearrangement joins TRBV28 to TRBJ2-5; no clear D gene. The germline V gene has CDR1 MDHEN and CDR2 SYDVKM. Trimming removed 3 bases at V and 4 bases at J, with 12 bases between. The CDR3 is made up of 14 amino acids.

This clonotype was observed many times. The chain recombines TRBV3-1 with TRBJ2-7; D is undetermined. CDR3 length: 13 residues. V was cut by 0 bases and J by 4 bases, with 7 bases left in between. CDR1 and CDR2 (germline): LGHDT, YNNKEL (reference sequence). CDR3: CASSQDLRYEQYF. Written as DNA, the CDR3 is TGTGCCAGCAGCCAAGATCTACGTTACGAGCAGTACTTC.

The V and J genes are TRBV6-1 and TRBJ2-4; tentatively, D is TRBD1 (6 bases). Between the trimmed V and J ends, which lost 8 bases and 6 bases, there was a span of 8 bases. CDR3 size: 11 residues. The germline gives CDR1 MNHNS, CDR2 SASEGT. CDR3 region: CASGTRNIQYF. CDR3 nucleotide sequence: TGTGCCAGCGGGACAAGAAACATTCAGTACTTC.

This clonotype was seen ten or more times. This rearrangement joins TRBV28 to TRBJ2-1; 13 bases match TRBD2. The CDR3 is 14 residues long. The germline gives CDR1 MDHEN, CDR2 SYDVKM. Germline trimming cut 2 bases from V and 8 bases from J; bases unmatched to any gene: 0. The CDR3 DNA sequence: TGTGCCAGCAGTTTAGGACTAGCGGGAGATGAGCAGTTCTTC. Amino acids: CASSLGLAGDEQFF.

This clonotype was seen at least ten times. The chain uses TRBV20-1 and TRBJ2-7; D might be TRBD1 or TRBD2, each matching 5 bases. Germline-derived CDR1 and CDR2 are DFQATT and SNEGSKA (reference sequence). The CDR3 consists of 12 residues. Between the trimmed V and J ends, which lost 6 bases and 4 bases, there was a span of 13 bases. The CDR3 region has the DNA TGCAGTGCCCGATGGGGGTCATACGAGCAGTACTTC. It translates to CSARWGSYEQYF.

The chain couples TRBV11-3 to TRBJ1-3; D is possibly TRBD1 (5 bases). Germline values: CDR1 SGHNT, CDR2 YENEEA. V gave up 0 bases and J gave up 2 bases, with 11 bases separating them. There are 16 residues in the CDR3. CDR3 loop: CASSLEGLFTGNTIYF. CDR3 sequence (DNA): TGTGCCAGCAGCTTAGAGGGGCTCTTCACTGGAAACACCATATATTTT.

In its sample, this clonotype was seen a few times. The chain links TRBV27 to TRBJ2-5, with 7 bases that match TRBD2. J gave up 1 base and V 4 bases, and 9 bases lay outside the gene matches. Looked up from germline, CDR1 is MNHEY and CDR2 is SMNVEV (reference sequence). CDR3 size: 16 residues. The CDR3 DNA sequence: TGTGCCAGCAGTTCTTGGACTAGTACAGTCCAAGAGACCCAGTACTTC. Its protein product is CASSSWTSTVQETQYF.

This clonotype was seen only once. DNA for the CDR3: TGTGCCATCGGTGGAAGCCCGGAGACCCAGTACTTC. Amino acids: CAIGGSPETQYF. The gene calls are TRBV10-3 and TRBJ2-5; D remains ambiguous. CDR1 is ENHRY, CDR2 SYGVKD, per germline. The V end lost 8 bases, the J end lost 5 bases, and 12 bases lay between the germline ends. This CDR3 has 12 residues.

This clonotype showed up many times. The chain links TRBV11-2 to TRBJ1-5, with D maybe TRBD1 (5 bases). This CDR3 is built from 15 residues. From germline, CDR1 is SGHAT and CDR2 FQNNGV. Trimming removed 2 bases from V and 2 bases from J, with 10 bases in between. The CDR3 DNA sequence: TGTGCCAGCAGCTTAACGTCGGGGGGCAATCAGCCCCAGCATTTT. This translates into CASSLTSGGNQPQHF.

The chain carries TRBV4-2 and TRBJ1-1; possibly TRBD1 for D (5 bases). The V end was cut by 0 bases, the J end by 0 bases, with 11 bases between. Germline CDR1 is LGHNA and CDR2 is YNFKEQ. The CDR3 has 16 amino acids. CDR3 DNA: TGTGCCAGCAGCCAAGAATGGCAACAGGTGAACACTGAAGCTTTCTTT. This encodes CASSQEWQQVNTEAFF.

The chain couples TRBV28 to TRBJ2-1; 11 bases fit TRBD2. V was clipped by 5 bases and J by 0 bases; unmatched bases: 6. Per germline, CDR1 MDHEN and CDR2 SYDVKM. The CDR3 is made up of 17 amino acids. CDR3 DNA sequence: TGTGCCAGCAGTCCCCGGACTAGCGGGCTCTCCTACAATGAGCAGTTCTTC. This translates into CASSPRTSGLSYNEQFF.

This clonotype was detected many times. V usage is TRBV19 and J usage is TRBJ1-1; TRBD1 aligns across 10 bases. Germline V gene lookup returns CDR1 LNHDA and CDR2 SQIVND (reference sequence). J was trimmed by 1 base and V by 5 bases; bases with no gene match: 10. This CDR3 is 17 amino acids long. The CDR3 is CASSPMGQGYANTEAFF. CDR3 bases: TGTGCCAGTAGTCCCATGGGACAGGGGTACGCGAACACTGAAGCTTTCTTT.

This clonotype has a handful of counts. The V gene is TRBV19, the J gene TRBJ2-2, with 7 positions matching TRBD1. The CDR3 consists of 15 residues. Germline assignment: CDR1 LNHDA and CDR2 SQIVND (reference sequence). The V gene end was trimmed by 5 bases and the J gene end by 5 bases; junction bases not matched to a gene: 8. CDR3 nucleotide sequence: TGTGCCAGTAGTCCCGGACAGGCGAGTACCGGGGAGCTGTTTTTT. This sequence encodes CASSPGQASTGELFF.

This chain uses TRBV20-1 with TRBJ2-3; tentatively, D is TRBD2 (6 bases). V gave up 7 bases and J gave up 4 bases, with 12 bases separating them. CDR1 and CDR2 from the germline V gene are DFQATT and SNEGSKA (reference sequence). CDR3 length: 12 amino acids. CDR3 DNA: TGCAGTGTTCGGGAGAACTCAGATACGCAGTATTTT. Its protein is CSVRENSDTQYF.

This chain uses TRBV27 with TRBJ2-7; TRBD1 might be the D (6 bases). Per the germline V gene, CDR1 is MNHEY and CDR2 is SMNVEV (reference sequence). CDR3 length equals 14 residues. V was shortened by 6 bases and J by 0 bases, with 12 bases between the two germline ends. For the CDR3, the DNA is TGTGCCAGCAGCTGGGGGCGTAGCTCCTACGAGCAGTACTTC. Its translation is CASSWGRSSYEQYF.

In its sample, this clonotype was seen many times. V is TRBV30 and J is TRBJ1-1, with D unresolved. Deletions cut 4 bases from V and 6 bases from J, with 12 bases between. The CDR3 consists of 12 residues. Germline CDR1 and CDR2: GTSNPN and SVGIG (reference sequence). CDR3 region: CAWIPVLAEAFF. CDR3 in DNA: TGTGCCTGGATCCCGGTTTTGGCTGAAGCTTTCTTT. Complete variable domain (other parts from reference TRBV30 and TRBJ1-1): SQTIHQWPATLVQPVGSPLSLECTVEGTSNPNLYWYRQAAGRGLQLLFYSVGIGQISSEVPQNLSASRPQDRQFILSSKKLLLSDSGFYLCAWIPVLAEAFFGQGTRLTVV.

This clonotype has more than one count but fewer than ten. In DNA, the CDR3 is TGTGCCAGCAGTTTATCGAACCAAGAGACCCAGTACTTC. This gives the protein CASSLSNQETQYF. V is TRBV27 and J is TRBJ2-5; D not resolved. Looked up from germline, CDR1 is MNHEY and CDR2 is SMNVEV (reference sequence). V dropped 0 bases and J dropped 0 bases, with 2 bases sitting between them. There are 13 residues in the CDR3.

Only a few counts were recorded for this clonotype. J is TRBJ2-5 and V is TRBV11-1; TRBD2 matches 12 bases. Trimming at V came to 4 bases and at J to 5 bases, leaving 11 bases not matched to a gene. The CDR3 runs 17 residues. The germline V gene has CDR1 SGHAT and CDR2 FQDESV (reference sequence). CDR3: CASSSWTSGVRRETQYF. The CDR3 bases are TGTGCCAGCAGCTCCTGGACTAGCGGGGTCCGTAGGGAGACCCAGTACTTC.

This clonotype was seen ten or more times. The chain uses TRBV2 and TRBJ1-2; D is perhaps TRBD1 (5 bases). Germline assignment: CDR1 SNHLY and CDR2 FYNNEI. There are 13 residues in the CDR3. The V end was cut by 6 bases, the J end by 2 bases, with 10 bases between. CDR3 nucleotides: TGTGCCAGCAGCTTAAAGGGGAACTATGGCTACACCTTC. Its protein product is CASSLKGNYGYTF.

Regarding this clonotype: A much bigger clone sits one base away, suggesting this may be a read error. The chain is built from TRBV28 and TRBJ1-2; maybe TRBD1 (6 bases). V shed 3 bases and J shed 6 bases, with 11 bases lying between them. The CDR3 is 13 residues long. The germline gives CDR1 MDHEN, CDR2 SYDVKM. The CDR3: CASSFQGYNGYTF. The CDR3 nucleotides are TGTGCCAGCAGTTTCCAGGGGTACAATGGCTACACCTTC.

This clonotype has a count of ten or more. V usage is TRBV20-1 and J usage is TRBJ2-1; D gene ambiguous. Trimming stripped 3 bases from V and 5 bases from J, with 8 bases between. Germline CDR1 reads DFQATT; CDR2 reads SNEGSKA (reference sequence). The CDR3 has 12 residues. This CDR3 reads CSASRPHNEQFF. The CDR3 coding sequence is TGCAGTGCTAGTCGCCCTCACAATGAGCAGTTCTTC.

This clonotype has at least ten counts. The V and J genes are TRBV12-3 or TRBV12-4 and TRBJ1-2, with D maybe TRBD1 (5 bases). The CDR3 spans 13 residues. V shed 5 bases and J shed 6 bases, with 13 bases lying between them. CDR3 DNA: TGTGCCAGCAGTCCTCAGGGAAGCCATGGCTACACCTTC. Its translation: CASSPQGSHGYTF.

This clonotype was picked up many times. The chain joins TRBV6-1 to TRBJ2-1; tentative D call: TRBD1 (5 bases). With 6 bases removed from V and 5 bases from J, the gap between germline ends came to 8 bases. Germline V gene data show CDR1 as MNHNS and CDR2 as SASEGT. The CDR3 has 12 residues. The CDR3 nucleotides are TGTGCCAGCAGGACAGCAAACAATGAGCAGTTCTTC. It codes for CASRTANNEQFF.

This clonotype was counted a few times. The chain recombines TRBV11-3 with TRBJ1-6; D ambiguous. Trimming left V 3 bases short and J 0 bases short, with 6 bases between. This CDR3 is built from 15 residues. Germline CDR1 SGHNT, CDR2 YENEEA. This chain's CDR3 is CASSLWSSYNSPLHF. In DNA, the CDR3 is TGTGCCAGCAGCTTGTGGAGCTCCTATAATTCACCCCTCCACTTT.

Many counts were recorded for this clonotype. This rearrangement joins TRBV2 to TRBJ2-5, with D unresolved. V was clipped by 6 bases and J by 5 bases, with 7 bases between them. The CDR3 covers 11 residues. The germline V gene has CDR1 SNHLY and CDR2 FYNNEI. The CDR3 nucleotides are TGTGCCAGCAGGGGGTTGGAGACCCAGTACTTC. Residues: CASRGLETQYF. Together with reference TRBV2 and TRBJ2-5, the CDR3 gives the full variable domain: EPEVTQTPSHQVTQMGQEVILRCVPISNHLYFYWYRQILGQKVEFLVSFYNNEISEKSEIFDDQFSVERPDGSNFTLKIRSTKLEDSAMYFCASRGLETQYFGPGTRLLVL.

This clonotype has only a few counts. The V call is TRBV28, the J call TRBJ1-2; D call uncertain. Germline CDR1 MDHEN, CDR2 SYDVKM. Trimming pared 3 bases from V and 11 bases from J, leaving 22 bases between. The CDR3 sequence is 15 residues long. The CDR3 loop is CASSFLEGRTVGYTF. The CDR3 nucleotides read TGTGCCAGCAGTTTCCTGGAGGGCCGTACAGTAGGTTACACCTTC.

This clonotype was found a few times. This chain uses TRBV14 with TRBJ1-1, with D possibly being TRBD1 (5 bases). The CDR3 contains 16 residues. Trimming left V 0 bases short and J 4 bases short, with 15 bases between. Per the germline V gene, CDR1 is SGHDN and CDR2 is FVKESK. CDR3 nucleotide sequence: TGTGCCAGCAGCCAAGAAGGGTGGGGGGTCGGCACTGAAGCTTTCTTT. It specifies CASSQEGWGVGTEAFF.

This clonotype was observed at least ten times. The V gene is TRBV5-1, the J gene TRBJ2-3, with 8 positions matching TRBD1. This CDR3 is built from 14 residues. Per the germline V gene, CDR1 is SGHRS and CDR2 is YFSETQ. V was pared by 3 bases and J by 3 bases, with 3 bases of the junction left unmatched. DNA for the CDR3: TGCGCCAGCAGCTGGGGACAGGTTACAGATACGCAGTATTTT. Its protein is CASSWGQVTDTQYF. Supplemented by reference TRBV5-1 and TRBJ2-3, the full variable domain reads KAGVTQTPRYLIKTRGQQVTLSCSPISGHRSVSWYQQTPGQGLQFLFEYFSETQRNKGNFPGRFSGRQFSNSRSEMNVSTLELGDSALYLCASSWGQVTDTQYFGPGTRLTVL.